This T cell receptor (beta chain) comes out of a study of technical replicates of blood from several donors. Measured with immunoSEQ multiplex PCR; TCRdb has only the in-frame clones, and not every one. The table has 65,000 to 95,000 clones, 85% to 95% seen once. Trimming pared 4 bases from V and 4 bases from J, leaving 20 bases between. This CDR3 is 16 amino acids long. CDR1 and CDR2 (germline): LGHNA, YNFKEQ. The clonotype comes from a human donor in good health. The sequenced sample consisted of T cells isolated from PBMCs. V gene TRBV4-2 combines with J gene TRBJ2-7; tentative D call: TRBD2 (7 bases). CDR3 nucleotides: TGTGCCAGCAGCCCCGCCGAAGGGGGGGTGGGATACGAGCAGTACTTC. Its protein product is CASSPAEGGVGYEQYF.